Below are 21 T cell receptor beta chains sequenced from a single sample in a study of shared clonotypes between healthy human individuals. Clones were sequenced by immunoSEQ multiplex PCR, and TCRdb holds only the in-frame ones, with some missing. This repertoire shows about 2,500,000 clones, approximately 94% found once; its top ten account for roughly 0.14%. Sequenced input: naive CD4+ T cells sorted from blood. The sample's subset: CD45RA+ positively selected. The receptors derive from a man aged 18-30 years in good health.

J is TRBJ2-3 and V is TRBV13; the match to TRBD2 covers 8 bases. V dropped 5 bases and J dropped 3; count of bases not matched to a gene: 4. This CDR3 is built from 14 residues. Germline V gives CDR1 PRHDT, CDR2 FYEKMQ (reference sequence). CDR3 loop: CASSARLATDTQYF. The CDR3 DNA reads TGTGCCAGCAGCGCCCGACTAGCGACAGATACGCAGTATTTT.

For the CDR3, the DNA is TGTGCCAGCAGTTTAAGGACGAACACTGAAGCTTTCTTT. This gives the protein CASSLRTNTEAFF. The chain combines TRBV28 with TRBJ1-1; unclear D gene. The CDR3 runs to 13 residues. CDR1 MDHEN and CDR2 SYDVKM come from the germline V gene. The V end was cut by 2 bases, the J end by 1 base, with 5 bases between.

This clone has just a few counts. The chain joins TRBV6-6 to TRBJ1-6; D might be TRBD1 (6 bases). Germline assignment: CDR1 MNHNY and CDR2 SVGAGI (reference sequence). The germline V and J ends were trimmed by 6 bases and 8 bases, with 8 bases remaining between them. This CDR3 is built from 12 residues. CDR3 coding DNA: TGTGCCAGCAGAAGACAGGATTCACCCCTCCACTTT. Translating gives CASRRQDSPLHF.

The V call is TRBV5-4, the J call TRBJ2-7, with TRBD2 matching over 10 bases. The junction had 12 bases not matched to a gene; V was cut back by 2 bases and J by 7 bases. CDR3 size: 16 residues. Germline CDR1 SGHNT, CDR2 YYREEE (reference sequence). This chain's CDR3 is CASSFSSGSDGGEQYF. CDR3 in DNA: TGTGCCAGCAGCTTTTCTAGCGGGAGTGACGGAGGGGAGCAGTACTTC.

Concerning this clone itself: The same CDR3 can be traced to other DNA sequences in this sample. V gene TRBV30 combines with J gene TRBJ2-7; D not certain. CDR1 is GTSNPN and CDR2 is SVGIG in the germline V gene (reference sequence). Trimming left V 0 bases short and J 2 bases short, with 5 bases between. The CDR3 totals 12 residues. Here the CDR3 DNA reads TGTGCCTGGAGTGTCCTGACCTACGAGCAGTACTTC. Its protein product is CAWSVLTYEQYF.

Regarding this clone: This same CDR3 is encoded by further DNA sequences in the sample. The chain has TRBV18 and TRBJ2-2, with D unresolved. This CDR3 spans 14 amino acids. Germline lookup yields CDR1 KGHSH and CDR2 LQKENI. V lost 3 bases to trimming and J lost 1 base, with 6 bases between them. The CDR3 sequence: CASSPRQNTGELFF. Written as DNA, the CDR3 is TGTGCCAGCTCACCTCGGCAGAACACCGGGGAGCTGTTTTTT.

The J gene is TRBJ1-4, the V gene TRBV4-1; the D is unclear. CDR3 length: 16 amino acids. Germline loops: CDR1 MGHRA, CDR2 YSYEKL. V shed 0 bases and J shed 8 bases, with 16 bases lying between them. CDR3 residues: CASSQDNGKGEEKLFF. DNA for the CDR3: TGCGCCAGCAGCCAAGATAACGGGAAGGGTGAAGAAAAACTGTTTTTT.

This clone was detected only once. The chain couples TRBV7-2 to TRBJ1-4; perhaps TRBD1 as D (5 bases). This CDR3 has 15 residues. Trimming removed 1 base at V and 8 bases at J, with 14 bases between. Germline values: CDR1 SGHTA, CDR2 FQGNSA. The CDR3 nucleotides are TGTGCCAGCAGCTTAGGCCCAGGGAGGGGAGAAAAACTGTTTTTT. It translates to CASSLGPGRGEKLFF.

The chain employs TRBV30 and TRBJ2-3; D is perhaps TRBD1 (6 bases). Looked up from germline, CDR1 is GTSNPN and CDR2 is SVGIG (reference sequence). This CDR3 region has 13 residues. V was pared by 2 bases and J by 6 bases, with 12 bases between. The CDR3 reads CAWSSDSPDTQYF. The CDR3 bases are TGTGCCTGGAGTTCGGACAGCCCGGATACGCAGTATTTT.

The CDR3 reads CASHPDNYGYTF. The CDR3 nucleotides are TGTGCCAGCCATCCCGATAACTATGGCTACACCTTC. This chain connects TRBV18 to TRBJ1-2; D is unresolved. From germline, CDR1 is KGHSH and CDR2 LQKENI. This CDR3 contains 12 residues. V lost 8 bases and J lost 1, with 8 bases in between.

This clone showed up just once. The chain couples TRBV6-1 to TRBJ2-2; D unresolved. Trimming shortened V by 0 bases and J by 6 bases, and 14 bases separated the two germline ends. The CDR3 has 16 residues. Germline V lookup: CDR1 MNHNS, CDR2 SASEGT. CDR3: CASSEARSDGSGELFF. CDR3 sequence (DNA): TGTGCCAGCAGTGAAGCTAGGTCTGATGGGTCCGGGGAGCTGTTTTTT.

CDR3 DNA sequence: TGTGCCAGCAGTGACCCCGTCCGCGAGCAGTACTTC. It yields the protein CASSDPVREQYF. The V call is TRBV2, the J call TRBJ2-7; D is undetermined. Germline CDR1 SNHLY, CDR2 FYNNEI. Trimming left V 3 bases short and J 6 bases short, with 9 bases between. The CDR3 covers 12 residues.

The chain links TRBV10-1 to TRBJ2-7; D possibly uses TRBD1 or TRBD2 (5 bases each). From germline, CDR1 is WNHNN and CDR2 SYGVQD (reference sequence). The germline V and J ends were trimmed by 6 bases and 4 bases, with 22 bases remaining between them. The CDR3 is 16 residues long. The chain's CDR3 is CASRERGAAAGYEQYF. As DNA, the CDR3 is TGCGCCAGCAGGGAGAGGGGAGCAGCAGCCGGTTACGAGCAGTACTTC.

This clone was seen once. The chain recombines TRBV6-5 with TRBJ1-4; perhaps TRBD1 as D (6 bases). V lost 8 bases and J lost 4, with 17 bases in between. Germline V lookup: CDR1 MNHEY, CDR2 SVGAGI. The CDR3 is made up of 15 amino acids. This CDR3 reads CASRGGGSGNEKLFF. In DNA, the CDR3 is TGTGCCAGCCGCGGGGGGGGCTCGGGTAATGAAAAACTGTTTTTT.

The DNA of the CDR3 is TGTGCCAGCTCACCCCGGGAGTCGGGCACCGGGGAGCTGTTTTTT. Its protein product is CASSPRESGTGELFF. The chain combines TRBV18 with TRBJ2-2, with D maybe TRBD2 (6 bases). With 3 bases removed from V and 4 bases from J, the gap between germline ends came to 12 bases. The CDR3 is 15 residues long. CDR1 and CDR2 from the germline V gene are KGHSH and LQKENI.

This chain joins TRBV7-9 and TRBJ2-3, with 8 positions matching TRBD1. Germline CDR1 and CDR2: SEHNR and FQNEAQ (reference sequence). V shed 1 base and J 6 bases; nucleotides not matched to a gene: 12. The CDR3 length is 17 residues. Here the CDR3 reads CASSLDDRGGPRDTQYF. DNA for the CDR3: TGTGCCAGCAGCTTAGACGACAGGGGAGGCCCTAGGGATACGCAGTATTTT.

The chain links TRBV7-9 to TRBJ1-1; D possibly corresponds to TRBD1 (6 bases). Germline V gene data show CDR1 as SEHNR and CDR2 as FQNEAQ (reference sequence). The V end lost 3 bases, the J end lost 6 bases, and 14 bases lay between the germline ends. CDR3 length: 14 residues. The CDR3 DNA is TGTGCCAGCAGCTTGGGGGGCGGTTTGGCTGAAGCTTTCTTT. Residues: CASSLGGGLAEAFF.

This clone has a single count. The chain recombines TRBV14 with TRBJ2-5; D may correspond to TRBD1 or TRBD2 (5 bases each). V was shortened by 1 base and J by 7 bases, with 22 bases between the two germline ends. There are 17 residues in the CDR3. The V gene's germline CDR1 is SGHDN and CDR2 FVKESK. The CDR3 DNA is TGTGCCAGCAGCCAAGCGGGCGCAGGCGCTTCAGGGAGGACCCAGTACTTC. Its protein is CASSQAGAGASGRTQYF.

The chain carries TRBV29-1 and TRBJ2-5, with D unclear. Trimming removed 6 bases at V and 4 bases at J, with 9 bases between. Looked up from germline, CDR1 is SQVTM and CDR2 is ANQGSEA. CDR3 length: 11 amino acids. The CDR3 DNA follows: TGCAGCGTCCGAGTCGGAGAGACCCAGTACTTC. Encoded protein: CSVRVGETQYF.

This chain's CDR3 is CASSETGEVQYEQYF. The CDR3 region has the DNA TGTGCCAGCAGTGAAACCGGGGAGGTACAGTACGAGCAGTACTTC. The chain carries TRBV2 and TRBJ2-7; TRBD2 is a possible D gene (6 bases). Germline CDR1 reads SNHLY; CDR2 reads FYNNEI. The V end was cut by 2 bases, the J end by 4 bases, with 15 bases between. The CDR3 contains 15 residues.

The chain combines TRBV30 with TRBJ2-5; 8 bases fit TRBD1. The tail of the sequence fits TRBJ2-7 better, so the J call may be wrong. The germline gives CDR1 GTSNPN, CDR2 SVGIG (reference sequence). The CDR3 has 13 residues. The CDR3 reads CASRGQGHYEQYF. CDR3 nucleotide sequence: TGTGCCTCAAGAGGACAGGGACACTACGAGCAGTACTTC.